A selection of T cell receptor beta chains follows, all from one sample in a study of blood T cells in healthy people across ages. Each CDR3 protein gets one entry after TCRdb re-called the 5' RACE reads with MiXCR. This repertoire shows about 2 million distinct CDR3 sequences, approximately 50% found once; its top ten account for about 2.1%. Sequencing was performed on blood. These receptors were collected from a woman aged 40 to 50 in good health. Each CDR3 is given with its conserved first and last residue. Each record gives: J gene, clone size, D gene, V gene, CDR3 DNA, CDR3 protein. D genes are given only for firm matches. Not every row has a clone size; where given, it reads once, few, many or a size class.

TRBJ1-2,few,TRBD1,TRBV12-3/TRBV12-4,TGTGCCAGCAGCTCAACAGGGACAGGTTCGCAAGGCTACACCTTC,CASSSTGTGSQGYTF
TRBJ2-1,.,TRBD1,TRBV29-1,TGCAGCGTTGAAAGAGGTACAGGGGGAAATGAGCAGTTCTTC,CSVERGTGGNEQFF
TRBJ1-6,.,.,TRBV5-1,TGCGCCAGCAGCCTACCTAGCAGAGATTCACCCCTCCACTTT,CASSLPSRDSPLHF
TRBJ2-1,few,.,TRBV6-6,TGTGCCAGCAGTTACCCGGACTATGAGCAGTTCTTC,CASSYPDYEQFF
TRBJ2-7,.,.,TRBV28,TGTGCCAGCAGTCCCCGCCAGGGGCCTCCCTACGAGCAGTACTTC,CASSPRQGPPYEQYF
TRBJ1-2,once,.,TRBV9,TGTGCCAGCAGCATCAACCGGGACGGGTCTAACTATGGCTACACCTTC,CASSINRDGSNYGYTF
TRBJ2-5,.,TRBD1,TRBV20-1,TGCAGTGGCCCGGGGGACAGGGGGTCTCGGGAGACCCAGTACTTC,CSGPGDRGSRETQYF
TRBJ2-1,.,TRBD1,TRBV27,TGTGCCAGCAGTTTTTCAGGGGGCAATGTCGGCTATGAGCAGTTCTTC,CASSFSGGNVGYEQFF
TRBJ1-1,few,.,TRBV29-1,TGCAGCGTGATTATGGGTGAAGCTTTCTTT,CSVIMGEAFF
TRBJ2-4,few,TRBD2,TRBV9,TGTGCCAGCACTACTAGCGGGGGGGATGAGCAGTACTTC,CASTTSGGDEQYF
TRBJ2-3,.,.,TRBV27,TGTGCCAGCAGTTTACACCGGGGGGCGTCAGATACGCAGTATTTT,CASSLHRGASDTQYF
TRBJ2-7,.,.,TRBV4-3,TGCGCCAGCAGCCAAATAAGTATGCGTGGCGAGCAGTACTTC,CASSQISMRGEQYF
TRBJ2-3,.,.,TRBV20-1,TGCAGTGCTAGAGCTGGGGGCGGGTCAGATACGCAGTATTTT,CSARAGGGSDTQYF
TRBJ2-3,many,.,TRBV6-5,TGTGCCAGCAGCTTCACGCCAGATACGCAGTATTTT,CASSFTPDTQYF
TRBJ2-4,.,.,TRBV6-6,TGTGCCAGCAGGGTCTTAGATCTAGCCAAAAACATTCAGTACTTC,CASRVLDLAKNIQYF
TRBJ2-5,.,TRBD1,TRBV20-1,TGCAGTGCTAGACCACCGGGACAGGGGGTCAGGGAGACCCAGTACTTC,CSARPPGQGVRETQYF
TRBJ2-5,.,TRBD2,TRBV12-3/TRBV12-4,TGTGCCAGCACCCCTAGGGGCGGGGGGCTCATAGAAGAGACCCAGTACTTC,CASTPRGGGLIEETQYF
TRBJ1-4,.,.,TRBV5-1,TGCGCCAGCAGCCTGGGACCGGTTAATGAAAAACTGTTTTTT,CASSLGPVNEKLFF
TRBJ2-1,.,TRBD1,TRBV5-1,TGCGCCAGCAGCCGAGGACAGGGGGGATTGAATGAGGAGTTCTTC,CASSRGQGGLNEEFF
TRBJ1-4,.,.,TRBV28,TGTGCCAGCCAGGCCCCTGCAACTAATGAAAAACTGTTTTTT,CASQAPATNEKLFF
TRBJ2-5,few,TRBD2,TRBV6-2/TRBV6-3,TGTGCCAGCAGTTACTACCGGACTAGCCTCCAAGAGACCCAGTACTTC,CASSYYRTSLQETQYF
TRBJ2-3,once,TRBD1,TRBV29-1,TGCACCTACCTAACAGGGGAGACGCAGTATTTT,CTYLTGETQYF
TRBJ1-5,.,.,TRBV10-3,TGTGCCATCAGCCCGGAGGAGACCCATCAGCCCCAGCATTTT,CAISPEETHQPQHF
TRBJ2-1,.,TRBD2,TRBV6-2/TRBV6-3,TGTGCCAGCAGTACCCCTAGCGGGGGTTACCACAATGAGCAGTTCTTC,CASSTPSGGYHNEQFF
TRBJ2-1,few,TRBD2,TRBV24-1,TGTGCCACCAGTGACCAAATGTACGGGACTAGCTCTGAAAATGAGCAGTTCTTC,CATSDQMYGTSSENEQFF
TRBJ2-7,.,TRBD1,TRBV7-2,TGTGCCAGCAGCCGGGCGACCGGGACAGGTAACTACGAGCAGTACTTC,CASSRATGTGNYEQYF
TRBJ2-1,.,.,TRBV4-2,TGTGCCAGCAGCCCAAGACCCGTAACATACAATGAGCAGTTCTTC,CASSPRPVTYNEQFF
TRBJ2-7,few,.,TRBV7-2,TGTGCCAGCAGCTCCCAGCCCCCCTACGAGCAGTACTTC,CASSSQPPYEQYF
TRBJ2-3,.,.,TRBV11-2,TGTGCCAGCAGACCCGCGGGCACAGATACGCAGTATTTT,CASRPAGTDTQYF
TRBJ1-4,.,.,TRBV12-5,TGTGCTAGTGCACATGACGAGGGCAGTAATGAAAAACTGTTTTTT,CASAHDEGSNEKLFF
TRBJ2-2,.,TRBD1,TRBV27,TGTGCCAGCAGTTATGGGACAGGGGGCGCATCGAACACCGGGGAGCTGTTTTTT,CASSYGTGGASNTGELFF
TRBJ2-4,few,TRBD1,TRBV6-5,TGTGCCAGCAGCAGCGGGACAGGGGGTAGGAACATTCAGTACTTC,CASSSGTGGRNIQYF
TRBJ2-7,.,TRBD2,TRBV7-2,TGTGCCAGCAGACTGAGCGGGGGTAACGAGCAGTACTTC,CASRLSGGNEQYF
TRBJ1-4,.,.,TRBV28,TGTGCCAGCAGTTTAACGACGGAAAAACTGTTTTTT,CASSLTTEKLFF
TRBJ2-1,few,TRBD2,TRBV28,TGTGCCAGCAGTCCCACTAGCGGGGGGGCCGGTGAGCAGTTCTTC,CASSPTSGGAGEQFF
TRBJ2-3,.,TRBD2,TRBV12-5,TGTGCTAGTGGTTTGGGACTAGCGGGCACAGATGCGCAGTATTTT,CASGLGLAGTDAQYF
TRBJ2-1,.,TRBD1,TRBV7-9,TGTGCCAGCAGCTCTCCGGACAGGGCTTCGCCAAACAATGAGCAGTTCTTC,CASSSPDRASPNNEQFF
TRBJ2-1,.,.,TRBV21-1,TGTGCCAGCAGCATGGGCAGGGTTATATCCTACAATGAGCAGTTCTTC,CASSMGRVISYNEQFF
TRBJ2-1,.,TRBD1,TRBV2,TGTGCCAGCAGCTTCCCACAGGGGAGCTCCTACAATGAGCAGTTCTTC,CASSFPQGSSYNEQFF
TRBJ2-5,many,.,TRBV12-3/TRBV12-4,TGTGCCAGCGGGGGGCCAGAGACCCAGTACTTC,CASGGPETQYF
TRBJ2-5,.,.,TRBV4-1,TGCGCCAGCAGCCAAGTTTCAGGAGTCGCAGAGACCCAGTACTTC,CASSQVSGVAETQYF
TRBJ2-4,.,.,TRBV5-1,TGCGCCAGCAGAAAGGGAGGAGCCAAAAACATTCAGTACTTC,CASRKGGAKNIQYF
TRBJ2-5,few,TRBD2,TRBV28,TGTGCCAGCGGTCGCGGTAGCGGGGGTGAGGAGACCCAGTACTTC,CASGRGSGGEETQYF
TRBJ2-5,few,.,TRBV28,TGTGCCAGCAGCTCAGGGGACTTTAGGACCCAGTACTTC,CASSSGDFRTQYF
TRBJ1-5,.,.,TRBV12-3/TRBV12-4,TGTGCCAGCAGTTTAGAGGGCAGGGGCGATCAGCCCCAGCATTTT,CASSLEGRGDQPQHF
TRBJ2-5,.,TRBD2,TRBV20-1,TGCAGTGCTAGAGATCCGAGCGGGGTCCAAGAGACCCAGTACTTC,CSARDPSGVQETQYF